Below, 15 T cell receptor beta chains from the same sample are listed, as sequenced in a study of tumor-infiltrating lymphocytes in localized non-small cell lung cancer. Only in-frame clones appear in the TCRdb table, and some are missing; sequencing was by immunoSEQ multiplex PCR. This sample yields 9,500 to 14,000 clones, of which roughly 84% are seen a single time; 6.5% to 8.5% belongs to the top ten. Material for sequencing was lung tumor tissue. Source of these receptors: a human donor with non-small cell lung cancer.

The chain couples TRBV11-2 to TRBJ2-5; TRBD2 might be the D (5 bases). V gave up 3 bases and J gave up 1 base, with 9 bases separating them. The CDR3 extends over 14 amino acids. From germline, CDR1 is SGHAT and CDR2 FQNNGV. The CDR3 loop is CASSFGAVQETQYF. In DNA form, the CDR3 reads TGTGCCAGCAGCTTTGGAGCGGTCCAAGAGACCCAGTACTTC.

V and J are TRBV2 and TRBJ1-4; 9 bases fit TRBD1. The V and J ends lost 6 bases and 3 bases, in that order; junction bases with no gene match: 5. Germline V lookup: CDR1 SNHLY, CDR2 FYNNEI. CDR3 length: 15 amino acids. CDR3 amino acids: CASRGQGRANEKLFF. The CDR3 DNA follows: TGTGCCAGCAGGGGACAGGGCAGGGCTAATGAAAAACTGTTTTTT.

CDR3 sequence: CASSRSELAGDEQFF. For the CDR3, the DNA is TGTGCCAGCAGCCGCAGCGAACTAGCGGGAGATGAGCAGTTCTTC. This sequence joins TRBV14 and TRBJ2-1, with 11 bases that match TRBD2. This CDR3 spans 15 amino acids. Trimming cost V 4 bases and J 8 bases; bases outside gene matches: 7. Germline values: CDR1 SGHDN, CDR2 FVKESK. The complete variable domain, with remaining parts taken from reference TRBV14 and TRBJ2-1, reads EAGVTQFPSHSVIEKGQTVTLRCDPISGHDNLYWYRRVMGKEIKFLLHFVKESKQDESGMPNNRFLAERTGGTYSTLKVQPAELEDSGVYFCASSRSELAGDEQFFGPGTRLTVL.

The chain carries TRBV2 and TRBJ1-1; D unresolved. CDR3 length: 15 amino acids. The germline CDR1 and CDR2 sequences are SNHLY and FYNNEI. V lost 7 bases and J lost 4, with 19 bases in between. The DNA of the CDR3 is TGTGCCAGCAATCCGGTAAACGGCTTCGGCACTGAAGCTTTCTTT. This translates into CASNPVNGFGTEAFF.

The chain joins TRBV19 to TRBJ2-1; 9 nucleotides match TRBD2. Germline V gene sequence: CDR1 LNHDA, CDR2 SQIVND (reference sequence). V was clipped by 6 bases and J by 1 base; unmatched bases: 10. The CDR3 has 17 amino acids. The CDR3 region has the DNA TGTGCCAGTAGCCAAGGGCGGGAGGGCCGTTCCTACAATGAGCAGTTCTTC. Its protein is CASSQGREGRSYNEQFF. Full variable domain (rest looked up from reference TRBV19 and TRBJ2-1): DGGITQSPKYLFRKEGQNVTLSCEQNLNHDAMYWYRQDPGQGLRLIYYSQIVNDFQKGDIAEGYSVSREKKESFPLTVTSAQKNPTAFYLCASSQGREGRSYNEQFFGPGTRLTVL.

V is TRBV7-9 and J is TRBJ2-7, with TRBD1 as a possible D gene (5 bases). CDR3 length: 14 residues. Germline CDR1 and CDR2: SEHNR and FQNEAQ (reference sequence). The ends were cut back, 3 bases at V and 3 bases at J, with 12 bases in the middle. The CDR3 region is CASSFSPGNYEQYF. DNA of the CDR3: TGTGCCAGCAGCTTTAGCCCAGGGAACTACGAGCAGTACTTC.

In regard to this clone: The germline gene is not matched at one end of the junction; a read error may be the cause. Other nucleotide sequences in the sample specify the same CDR3. The chain joins TRBV2 to TRBJ2-1; 7 bases match TRBD2. The germline CDR1 and CDR2 sequences are SNHLY and FYNNEI. The CDR3 is 13 residues long. CDR3 amino acids: CASRLTSYNEQFF. The DNA of the CDR3 is TGTGCCAGCCGTTTGACTAGCTACAATGAGCAATTCTTC.

The genes are TRBV23-1 and TRBJ1-1; D perhaps matches TRBD1 (6 bases). TRBV23-1 is an ORF, with its function uncertain. V was shortened by 8 bases and J by 1 base, with 17 bases between the two germline ends. The CDR3 has 15 amino acids. CDR3 DNA sequence: TGCGCCAGCGGACGAAAGGGGGGTCGGAACACTGAAGCTTTCTTT. The encoded protein is CASGRKGGRNTEAFF.

The chain is built from TRBV7-2 and TRBJ2-7, with D uncertain. Germline V CDR1 and CDR2: SGHTA, FQGNSA. CDR3 length: 13 residues. V was clipped by 4 bases and J by 0 bases, with 7 bases between them. The CDR3 DNA reads TGTGCCAGCAGCTCCACTGACTCCTACGAGCAGTACTTC. This codes for CASSSTDSYEQYF.

The chain recombines TRBV28 with TRBJ2-7; D possibly corresponds to TRBD2 (6 bases). The germline gives CDR1 MDHEN, CDR2 SYDVKM. CDR3 length: 12 residues. The CDR3 DNA follows: TGTGCTTCAGGCGGGGCCCCCTACGAGCAGTACTTC. Translated, it gives CASGGAPYEQYF.

This sequence joins TRBV7-6 and TRBJ2-7; TRBD1 agrees at 9 bases. The CDR3 spans 13 residues. The junction had 3 bases not matched to a gene; V was cut back by 5 bases and J by 4 bases. The germline CDR1 and CDR2 sequences are SGHVS and FNYEAQ. The CDR3 nucleotides read TGTGCCAGCAGCCTACAGGGGGCTTACGAGCAGTACTTC. Protein product: CASSLQGAYEQYF.

The chain couples TRBV11-2 to TRBJ1-2, with 8 nucleotides matching TRBD1. Germline assignment: CDR1 SGHAT and CDR2 FQNNGV. The CDR3 consists of 15 residues. Unmatched junction bases numbered 3, after V lost 2 bases and J lost 1 base. CDR3 sequence reads: CASSLRQGLNYGYTF. The DNA for the CDR3 is TGTGCCAGCAGCTTAAGACAGGGGCTTAACTATGGCTACACCTTC.

The rearrangement links TRBV6-6 to TRBJ1-3; TRBD1 matches 10 bases. The CDR3 consists of 16 residues. From germline, CDR1 is MNHNY and CDR2 SVGAGI (reference sequence). J lost 1 base, V lost 8 bases, and 8 bases had no gene match. CDR3 coding DNA: TGTGCCAGCGGGCCCCGGGACAGGGGATCTGGAAACACCATATATTTT. It translates to CASGPRDRGSGNTIYF.

The chain carries TRBV5-4 and TRBJ2-7, with 9 positions matching TRBD1. V lost 0 bases and J lost 3; bases outside the gene matches: 4. The CDR3 contains 15 residues. The V gene's germline CDR1 is SGHNT and CDR2 YYREEE (reference sequence). CDR3 in amino acids: CASSLGGTGSYEQYF. In nucleotides, the CDR3 is TGTGCCAGCAGCTTGGGGGGGACAGGGAGCTACGAGCAGTACTTC.

This clone showed up just a few times. This chain joins TRBV11-2 and TRBJ2-7; no clear D. Germline CDR1 is SGHAT and CDR2 is FQNNGV. The germline V and J ends were trimmed by 1 base and 5 bases, with 3 bases remaining between them. This CDR3 has 11 amino acids. The CDR3 coding sequence is TGTGCCAGCAGCTTAGGGCACGAGCAGTACTTC. Encoded protein: CASSLGHEQYF.